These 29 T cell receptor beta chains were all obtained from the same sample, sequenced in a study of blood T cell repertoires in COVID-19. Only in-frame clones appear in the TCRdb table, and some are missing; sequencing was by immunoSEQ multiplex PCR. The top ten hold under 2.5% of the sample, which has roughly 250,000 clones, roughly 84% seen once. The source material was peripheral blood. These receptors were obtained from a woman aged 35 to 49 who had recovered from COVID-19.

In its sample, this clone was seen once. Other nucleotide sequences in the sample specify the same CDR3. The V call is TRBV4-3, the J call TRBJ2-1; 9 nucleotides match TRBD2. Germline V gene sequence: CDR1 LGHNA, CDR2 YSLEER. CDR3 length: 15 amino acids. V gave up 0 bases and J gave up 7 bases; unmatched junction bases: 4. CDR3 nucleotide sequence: TGCGCCAGCAGCCAAGATAGGCTAGCGGGAAATGAGCAGTTCTTC. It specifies CASSQDRLAGNEQFF.

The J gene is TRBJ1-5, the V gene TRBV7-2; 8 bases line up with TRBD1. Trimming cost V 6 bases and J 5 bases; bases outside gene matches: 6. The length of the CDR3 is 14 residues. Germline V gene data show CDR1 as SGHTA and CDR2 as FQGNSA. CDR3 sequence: CASRQDRGDQPQHF. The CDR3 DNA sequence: TGTGCCAGCAGGCAAGACAGGGGAGATCAGCCCCAGCATTTT.

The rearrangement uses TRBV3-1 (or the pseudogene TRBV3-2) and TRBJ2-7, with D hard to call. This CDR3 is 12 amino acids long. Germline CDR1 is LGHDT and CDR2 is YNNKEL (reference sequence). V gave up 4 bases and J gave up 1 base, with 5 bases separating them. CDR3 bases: TGTGCCAGCAGCCGGCAGTCCTACGAGCAGTACTTC. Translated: CASSRQSYEQYF.

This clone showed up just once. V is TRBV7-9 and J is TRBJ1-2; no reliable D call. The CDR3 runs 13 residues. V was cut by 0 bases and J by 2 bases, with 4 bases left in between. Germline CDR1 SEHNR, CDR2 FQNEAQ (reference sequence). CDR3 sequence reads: CASSLAANYGYTF. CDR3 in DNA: TGTGCCAGCAGCTTAGCGGCAAACTATGGCTACACCTTC.

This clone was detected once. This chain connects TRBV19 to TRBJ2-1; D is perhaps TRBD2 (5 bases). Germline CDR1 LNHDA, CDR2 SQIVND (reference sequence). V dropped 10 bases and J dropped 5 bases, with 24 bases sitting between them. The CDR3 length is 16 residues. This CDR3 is CATPVFLATLHNEQFF. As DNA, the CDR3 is TGTGCCACCCCCGTTTTTTTAGCGACACTACACAATGAGCAGTTCTTC.

CDR3 region: CASSWGLAGGPGDTQYF. CDR3 DNA: TGTGCCAGCAGCTGGGGACTAGCGGGAGGGCCGGGAGATACGCAGTATTTT. The rearrangement links TRBV7-9 to TRBJ2-3; the match to TRBD2 covers 16 bases. The CDR3 sequence is 17 residues long. V shed 4 bases, J shed 5 bases, and the junction held 6 bases outside the gene matches. Looked up from germline, CDR1 is SEHNR and CDR2 is FQNEAQ (reference sequence). Using reference TRBV7-9 and TRBJ2-3 for the parts outside the CDR3, the full variable domain is DTGVSQNPRHKITKRGQNVTFRCDPISEHNRLYWYRQTLGQGPEFLTYFQNEAQLEKSRLLSDRFSAERPKGSFSTLEIQRTEQGDSAMYLCASSWGLAGGPGDTQYFGPGTRLTVL.

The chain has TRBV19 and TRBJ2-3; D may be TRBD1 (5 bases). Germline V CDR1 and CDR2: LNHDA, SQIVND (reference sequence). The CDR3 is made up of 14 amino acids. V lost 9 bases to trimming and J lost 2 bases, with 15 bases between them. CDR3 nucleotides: TGTGCCAGCCGATTCAGGGCCTACACAGATACGCAGTATTTT. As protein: CASRFRAYTDTQYF. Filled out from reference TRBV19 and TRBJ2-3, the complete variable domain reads DGGITQSPKYLFRKEGQNVTLSCEQNLNHDAMYWYRQDPGQGLRLIYYSQIVNDFQKGDIAEGYSVSREKKESFPLTVTSAQKNPTAFYLCASRFRAYTDTQYFGPGTRLTVL.

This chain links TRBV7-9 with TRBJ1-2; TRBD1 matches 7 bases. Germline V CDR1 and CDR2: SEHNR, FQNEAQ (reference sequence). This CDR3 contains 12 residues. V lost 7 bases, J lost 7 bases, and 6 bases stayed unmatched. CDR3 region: CASKRGQIGYTF. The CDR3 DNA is TGTGCCAGCAAAAGGGGACAGATTGGCTACACCTTC.

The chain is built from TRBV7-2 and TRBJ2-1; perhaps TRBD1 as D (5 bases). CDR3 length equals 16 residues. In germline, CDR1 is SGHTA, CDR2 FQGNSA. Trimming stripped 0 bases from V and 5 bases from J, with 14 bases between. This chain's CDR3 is CASSLAQGRGNNEQFF. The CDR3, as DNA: TGTGCCAGCAGCTTAGCGCAGGGTAGGGGAAACAATGAGCAGTTCTTC.

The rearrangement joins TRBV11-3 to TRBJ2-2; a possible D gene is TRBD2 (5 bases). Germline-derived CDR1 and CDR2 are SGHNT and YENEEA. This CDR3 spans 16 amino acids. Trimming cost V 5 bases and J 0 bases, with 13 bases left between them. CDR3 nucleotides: TGTGCCAGCAGCCCGCCCCGGGAAGCGAACACCGGGGAGCTGTTTTTT. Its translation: CASSPPREANTGELFF.

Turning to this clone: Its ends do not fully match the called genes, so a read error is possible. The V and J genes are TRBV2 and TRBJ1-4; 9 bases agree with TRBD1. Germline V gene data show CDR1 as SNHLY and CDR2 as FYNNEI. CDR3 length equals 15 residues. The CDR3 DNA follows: TGTGCCAGCGCCCCGGGACAGGGTCAATCGGGGTTTCATATTTTT. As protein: CASAPGQGQSGFHIF.

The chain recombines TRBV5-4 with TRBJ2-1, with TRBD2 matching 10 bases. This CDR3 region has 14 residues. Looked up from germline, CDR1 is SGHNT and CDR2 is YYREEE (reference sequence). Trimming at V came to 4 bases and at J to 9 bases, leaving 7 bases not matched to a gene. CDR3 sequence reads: CASSPPSGSGEQFF. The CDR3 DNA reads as TGTGCCAGCAGCCCTCCTAGCGGGAGCGGTGAGCAGTTCTTC.

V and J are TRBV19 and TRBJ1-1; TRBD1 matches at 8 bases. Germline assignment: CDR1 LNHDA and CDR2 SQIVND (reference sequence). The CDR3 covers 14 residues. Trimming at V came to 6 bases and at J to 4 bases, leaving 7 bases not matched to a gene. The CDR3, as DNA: TGTGCCAGTAGGGCGACAGGGGCGGCCACTGAAGCTTTCTTT. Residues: CASRATGAATEAFF. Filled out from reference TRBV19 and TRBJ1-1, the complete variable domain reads DGGITQSPKYLFRKEGQNVTLSCEQNLNHDAMYWYRQDPGQGLRLIYYSQIVNDFQKGDIAEGYSVSREKKESFPLTVTSAQKNPTAFYLCASRATGAATEAFFGQGTRLTVV.

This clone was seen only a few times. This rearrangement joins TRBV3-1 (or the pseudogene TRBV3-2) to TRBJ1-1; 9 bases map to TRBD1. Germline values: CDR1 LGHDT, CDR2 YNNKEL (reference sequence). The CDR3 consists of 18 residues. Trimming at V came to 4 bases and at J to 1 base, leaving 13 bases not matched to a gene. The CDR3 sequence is CASSPQVSGQGRNTEAFF. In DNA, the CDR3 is TGTGCCAGCAGCCCACAAGTCTCGGGACAGGGCCGGAACACTGAAGCTTTCTTT.

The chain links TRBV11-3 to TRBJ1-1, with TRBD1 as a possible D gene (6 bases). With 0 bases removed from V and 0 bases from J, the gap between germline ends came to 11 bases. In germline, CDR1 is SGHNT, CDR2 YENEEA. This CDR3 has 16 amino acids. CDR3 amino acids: CASSLDRGLLNTEAFF. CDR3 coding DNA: TGTGCCAGCAGCTTAGACAGGGGTCTATTGAACACTGAAGCTTTCTTT.

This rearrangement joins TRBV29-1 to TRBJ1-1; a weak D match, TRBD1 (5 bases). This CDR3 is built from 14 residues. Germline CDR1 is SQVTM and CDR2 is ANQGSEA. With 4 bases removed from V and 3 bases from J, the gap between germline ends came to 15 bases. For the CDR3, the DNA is TGCAGCGTTGTACAATGGGGGGGGGACACTGAAGCTTTCTTT. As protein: CSVVQWGGDTEAFF.

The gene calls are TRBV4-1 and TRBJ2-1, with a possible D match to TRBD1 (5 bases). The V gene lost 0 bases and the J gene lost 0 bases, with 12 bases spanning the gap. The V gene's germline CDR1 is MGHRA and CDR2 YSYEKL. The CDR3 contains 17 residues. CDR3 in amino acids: CASSQETTVSSYNEQFF. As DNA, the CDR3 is TGCGCCAGCAGCCAAGAAACGACAGTGAGCTCCTACAATGAGCAGTTCTTC.

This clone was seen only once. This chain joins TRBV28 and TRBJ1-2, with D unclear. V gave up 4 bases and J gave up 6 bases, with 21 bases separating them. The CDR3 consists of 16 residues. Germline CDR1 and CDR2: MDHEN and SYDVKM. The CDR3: CASSSPQLQRVNGYTF. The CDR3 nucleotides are TGTGCCAGCAGTTCCCCCCAGCTTCAGAGGGTAAATGGCTACACCTTC.

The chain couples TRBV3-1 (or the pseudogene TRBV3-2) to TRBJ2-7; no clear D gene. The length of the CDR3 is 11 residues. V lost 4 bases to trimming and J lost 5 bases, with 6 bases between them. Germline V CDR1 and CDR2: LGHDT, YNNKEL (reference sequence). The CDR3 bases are TGTGCCAGCAGCCTCTACGACGAGCAGTACTTC. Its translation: CASSLYDEQYF.

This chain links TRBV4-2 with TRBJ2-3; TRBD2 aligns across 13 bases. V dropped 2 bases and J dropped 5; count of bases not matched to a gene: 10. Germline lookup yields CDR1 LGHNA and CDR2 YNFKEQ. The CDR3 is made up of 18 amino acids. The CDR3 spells CASSQFQGTSGKKDTQYF. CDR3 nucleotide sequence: TGTGCCAGCAGCCAATTTCAGGGGACTAGCGGGAAGAAAGATACGCAGTATTTT.

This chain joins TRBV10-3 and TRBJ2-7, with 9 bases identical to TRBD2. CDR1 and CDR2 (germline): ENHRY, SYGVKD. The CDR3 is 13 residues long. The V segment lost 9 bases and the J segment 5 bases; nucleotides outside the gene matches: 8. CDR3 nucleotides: TGTGCCATTAGCGGGAGATCGATGGACGAGCAGTACTTC. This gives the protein CAISGRSMDEQYF.

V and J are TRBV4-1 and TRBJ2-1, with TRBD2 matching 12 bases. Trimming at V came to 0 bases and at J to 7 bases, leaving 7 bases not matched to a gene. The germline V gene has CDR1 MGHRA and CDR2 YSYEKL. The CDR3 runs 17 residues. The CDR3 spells CASSQDRETSGGNEQFF. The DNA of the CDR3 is TGCGCCAGCAGCCAAGATAGGGAGACTAGCGGGGGTAATGAGCAGTTCTTC.

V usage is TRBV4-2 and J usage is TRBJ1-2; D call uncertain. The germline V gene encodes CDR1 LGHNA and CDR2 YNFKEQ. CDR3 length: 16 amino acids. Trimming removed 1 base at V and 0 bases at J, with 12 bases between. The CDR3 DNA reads TGTGCCAGCAGCCAAGCTGTAGGGAGTTCTAACTATGGCTACACCTTC. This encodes CASSQAVGSSNYGYTF.

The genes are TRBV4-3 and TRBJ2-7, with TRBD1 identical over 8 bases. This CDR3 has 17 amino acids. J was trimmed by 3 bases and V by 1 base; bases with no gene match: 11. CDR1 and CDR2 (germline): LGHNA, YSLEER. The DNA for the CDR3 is TGCGCCAGCAGCCAAGTGTATGGGGCAGGGGGCGACTACGAGCAGTACTTC. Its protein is CASSQVYGAGGDYEQYF.

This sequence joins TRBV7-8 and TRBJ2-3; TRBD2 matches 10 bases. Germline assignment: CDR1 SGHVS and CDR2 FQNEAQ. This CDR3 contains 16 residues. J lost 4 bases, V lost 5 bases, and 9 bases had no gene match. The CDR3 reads CASSRGASGGPDTQYF. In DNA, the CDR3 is TGTGCCAGCAGCCGAGGGGCTAGCGGGGGCCCAGATACGCAGTATTTT.

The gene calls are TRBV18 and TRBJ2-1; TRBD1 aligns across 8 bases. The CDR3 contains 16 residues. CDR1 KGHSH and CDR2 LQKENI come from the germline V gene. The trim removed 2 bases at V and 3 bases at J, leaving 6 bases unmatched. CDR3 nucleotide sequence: TGTGCCAGCTCACCAAAGGACAGGGTGGTCTACAATGAGCAGTTCTTC. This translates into CASSPKDRVVYNEQFF. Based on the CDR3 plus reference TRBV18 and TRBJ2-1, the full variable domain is NAGVMQNPRHLVRRRGQEARLRCSPMKGHSHVYWYRQLPEEGLKFMVYLQKENIIDESGMPKERFSAEFPKEGPSILRIQQVVRGDSAAYFCASSPKDRVVYNEQFFGPGTRLTVL.

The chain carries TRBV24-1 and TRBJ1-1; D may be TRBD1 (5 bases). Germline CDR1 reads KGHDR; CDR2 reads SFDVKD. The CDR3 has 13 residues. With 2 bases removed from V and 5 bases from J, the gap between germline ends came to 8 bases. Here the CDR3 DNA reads TGTGCCACCAGTGATTCAGGGAGGACTGAAGCTTTCTTT. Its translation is CATSDSGRTEAFF.

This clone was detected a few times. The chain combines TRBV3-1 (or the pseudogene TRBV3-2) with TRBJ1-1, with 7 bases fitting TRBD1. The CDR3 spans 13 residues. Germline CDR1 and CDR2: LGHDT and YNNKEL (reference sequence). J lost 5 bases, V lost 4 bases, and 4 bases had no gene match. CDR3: CASSPTGMTEAFF. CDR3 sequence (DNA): TGTGCCAGCAGCCCGACAGGGATGACTGAAGCTTTCTTT.

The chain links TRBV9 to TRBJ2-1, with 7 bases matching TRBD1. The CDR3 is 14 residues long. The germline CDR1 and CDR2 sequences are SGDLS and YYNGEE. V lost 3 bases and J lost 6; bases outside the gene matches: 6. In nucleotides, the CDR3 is TGTGCCAGCAGCGGATCCGGGACAGTCAATGAGCAGTTCTTC. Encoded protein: CASSGSGTVNEQFF.